The rows below give T cell receptor beta chains drawn from one sample of a study of CD8 T cells in Susac syndrome. TCRdb reprocessed the immunoSEQ multiplex PCR reads via MiXCR and lists one record per CDR3 protein. The profile shows some 170,000 distinct CDR3 sequences, around 94% of them singletons. Material for sequencing was CD4+ T cells from PBMCs. Receptor source: a human donor with multiple sclerosis. The CDR3 runs from the conserved cysteine through the conserved F or W. Fields, in order: D gene, V gene, J gene, clone size, CDR3 protein, CDR3 DNA. A D gene is named only where the DNA matches it firmly. Rows give clone size only sometimes, using once, few, many, or a class for an expanded clone.

d_call: TRBD1; v_call: TRBV3-1; j_call: TRBJ1-1; clone_size: -; cdr3_aa: CASSPRLRGRSTEAFF; cdr3_nt: TGTGCCAGCAGCCCGCGCTTAAGGGGGCGTAGCACTGAAGCTTTCTTT
d_call: -; v_call: TRBV5-1; j_call: TRBJ2-5; clone_size: -; cdr3_aa: CASSLEWTQYF; cdr3_nt: TGCGCCAGCAGCTTGGAGTGGACCCAGTACTTC
d_call: -; v_call: TRBV5-1; j_call: TRBJ2-5; clone_size: -; cdr3_aa: CASSSGPQETQYF; cdr3_nt: TGCGCCAGCAGCTCGGGACCTCAAGAGACCCAGTACTTC
d_call: TRBD1; v_call: TRBV10-3; j_call: TRBJ2-7; clone_size: -; cdr3_aa: CAIRHSGTGVSEQYF; cdr3_nt: TGTGCCATCAGACACTCCGGGACAGGGGTGAGCGAGCAGTACTTC
d_call: -; v_call: TRBV11-2; j_call: TRBJ2-5; clone_size: -; cdr3_aa: CASSNPTTSLKTQYF; cdr3_nt: TGTGCCAGCAGCAACCCCACGACTAGTTTGAAGACCCAGTACTTC
d_call: -; v_call: TRBV14; j_call: TRBJ1-1; clone_size: -; cdr3_aa: CASSFRQINTEAFF; cdr3_nt: TGTGCCAGCAGCTTCCGACAAATAAACACTGAAGCTTTCTTT
d_call: TRBD1; v_call: TRBV7-2; j_call: TRBJ1-5; clone_size: -; cdr3_aa: CASSRDRGPQHF; cdr3_nt: TGTGCCAGCTCCCGGGACAGGGGTCCCCAGCATTTT
d_call: TRBD1; v_call: TRBV19; j_call: TRBJ2-5; clone_size: once; cdr3_aa: CASSTYTGGQETQYF; cdr3_nt: TGTGCCAGTAGTACCTATACAGGGGGACAAGAGACCCAGTACTTC
d_call: -; v_call: TRBV11-2; j_call: TRBJ1-4; clone_size: -; cdr3_aa: CASSFRQSGTTNEKLFF; cdr3_nt: TGTGCCAGCAGCTTCCGTCAGTCGGGCACAACTAATGAAAAACTGTTTTTT
d_call: -; v_call: TRBV9; j_call: TRBJ2-5; clone_size: -; cdr3_aa: CASSVAPDHGETQYF; cdr3_nt: TGTGCCAGCAGCGTAGCACCCGACCACGGAGAGACCCAGTACTTC
d_call: -; v_call: TRBV20-1; j_call: TRBJ1-5; clone_size: -; cdr3_aa: CSAPAGTSGQPQHF; cdr3_nt: TGCAGTGCCCCGGCCGGGACATCAGGTCAGCCCCAGCATTTT
d_call: -; v_call: TRBV5-1; j_call: TRBJ2-3; clone_size: once; cdr3_aa: CASSLRAGITDTQYF; cdr3_nt: TGCGCCAGCAGCTTGAGGGCGGGGATCACAGATACGCAGTATTTT
d_call: -; v_call: TRBV24-1; j_call: TRBJ2-2; clone_size: -; cdr3_aa: CATSDPTRTGELFF; cdr3_nt: TGTGCCACCAGTGATCCTACTAGAACCGGGGAGCTGTTTTTT
d_call: TRBD1; v_call: TRBV24-1; j_call: TRBJ2-5; clone_size: -; cdr3_aa: CATSDGDSKETQYF; cdr3_nt: TGTGCCACCAGTGACGGGGACAGTAAAGAGACCCAGTACTTC
d_call: TRBD2; v_call: TRBV30; j_call: TRBJ2-1; clone_size: -; cdr3_aa: CAWVPGLALNEQFF; cdr3_nt: TGTGCCTGGGTTCCGGGACTAGCGCTCAATGAGCAGTTCTTC
d_call: -; v_call: TRBV27; j_call: TRBJ2-5; clone_size: -; cdr3_aa: CASKSRQETQYF; cdr3_nt: TGTGCCAGCAAGTCTCGACAAGAGACCCAGTACTTC
d_call: TRBD2; v_call: TRBV20-1; j_call: TRBJ2-7; clone_size: -; cdr3_aa: CSARVTVTSGRYEQYF; cdr3_nt: TGCAGTGCTAGAGTAACAGTGACTAGCGGGAGGTACGAGCAGTACTTC
d_call: -; v_call: TRBV7-2; j_call: TRBJ2-7; clone_size: -; cdr3_aa: CASSLVADDSYEQYF; cdr3_nt: TGTGCCAGCAGCTTAGTAGCGGACGACTCCTACGAGCAGTACTTC
d_call: TRBD2; v_call: TRBV9; j_call: TRBJ2-5; clone_size: -; cdr3_aa: CASSALLAGGILETQYF; cdr3_nt: TGTGCCAGCAGCGCTCTCCTAGCGGGAGGCATCTTGGAGACCCAGTACTTC
d_call: TRBD1; v_call: TRBV6-1; j_call: TRBJ2-2; clone_size: -; cdr3_aa: CASSPTGTGYDTGELFF; cdr3_nt: TGTGCCAGCAGTCCAACCGGGACAGGGTACGACACCGGGGAGCTGTTTTTT
d_call: -; v_call: TRBV7-2; j_call: TRBJ2-5; clone_size: -; cdr3_aa: CASSHNSPVTGETQYF; cdr3_nt: TGTGCCAGCAGCCATAACTCCCCAGTGACGGGCGAGACCCAGTACTTC
d_call: -; v_call: TRBV28; j_call: TRBJ2-7; clone_size: -; cdr3_aa: CASTEDYRAYEQYF; cdr3_nt: TGTGCCAGCACCGAGGATTATAGGGCCTACGAGCAGTACTTC
d_call: -; v_call: TRBV14; j_call: TRBJ1-2; clone_size: -; cdr3_aa: CASSQLETGFGYTF; cdr3_nt: TGTGCCAGCAGCCAGTTAGAAACAGGGTTCGGCTACACCTTC
d_call: -; v_call: TRBV20-1; j_call: TRBJ1-1; clone_size: -; cdr3_aa: CSASPGTVNTEAFF; cdr3_nt: TGCAGTGCTAGTCCCGGGACGGTGAACACTGAAGCTTTCTTT
d_call: -; v_call: TRBV29-1; j_call: TRBJ2-3; clone_size: -; cdr3_aa: CSVGLAPSTDTQYF; cdr3_nt: TGCAGCGTCGGACTCGCACCCTCCACAGATACGCAGTATTTT
d_call: -; v_call: TRBV29-1; j_call: TRBJ2-1; clone_size: -; cdr3_aa: CSAPAEQSNNEQFF; cdr3_nt: TGCAGCGCCCCAGCAGAACAGTCCAATAATGAGCAGTTCTTC
d_call: -; v_call: TRBV4-1; j_call: TRBJ1-2; clone_size: -; cdr3_aa: CASSLGSGVDYGYTF; cdr3_nt: TGCGCCAGCAGCCTAGGGTCAGGGGTTGACTATGGCTACACCTTC
d_call: -; v_call: TRBV5-5; j_call: TRBJ1-1; clone_size: -; cdr3_aa: CASSLHQGIAEALF; cdr3_nt: TGTGCCAGCAGCTTACACCAGGGTATCGCTGAAGCTCTCTTT
d_call: TRBD1; v_call: TRBV5-8; j_call: TRBJ2-7; clone_size: -; cdr3_aa: CASSLTGTGSYEQYF; cdr3_nt: TGTGCCAGCAGCTTAACCGGGACAGGGTCCTACGAGCAGTACTTC
d_call: -; v_call: TRBV19; j_call: TRBJ1-2; clone_size: -; cdr3_aa: CASSTRAGISYTF; cdr3_nt: TGTGCCAGTAGTACACGGGCTGGGATCAGCTACACCTTC
d_call: -; v_call: TRBV9; j_call: TRBJ2-7; clone_size: -; cdr3_aa: CASSVDNEQYF; cdr3_nt: TGTGCCAGCAGCGTAGATAACGAGCAGTACTTC
d_call: -; v_call: TRBV9; j_call: TRBJ1-2; clone_size: -; cdr3_aa: CASSVSHFSTYRDGYTF; cdr3_nt: TGTGCCAGCAGCGTATCCCACTTTTCCACTTACAGGGATGGCTACACCTTC
d_call: -; v_call: TRBV12-3/TRBV12-4; j_call: TRBJ2-5; clone_size: -; cdr3_aa: CASRHGGETQYF; cdr3_nt: TGTGCCAGCAGGCATGGAGGAGAGACCCAGTACTTC
d_call: -; v_call: TRBV28; j_call: TRBJ2-5; clone_size: -; cdr3_aa: CASKSAPGETQYF; cdr3_nt: TGTGCCAGCAAAAGCGCCCCGGGGGAGACCCAGTACTTC
d_call: -; v_call: TRBV7-2; j_call: TRBJ1-2; clone_size: -; cdr3_aa: CASSSSVRSNYGYTF; cdr3_nt: TGTGCCAGCAGCTCGTCAGTGAGGAGTAACTATGGCTACACCTTC
d_call: -; v_call: TRBV5-4; j_call: TRBJ1-4; clone_size: -; cdr3_aa: CASSLSGGHEKLFF; cdr3_nt: TGTGCCAGCAGCTTATCCGGGGGCCATGAAAAACTGTTTTTT
d_call: -; v_call: TRBV30; j_call: TRBJ2-7; clone_size: -; cdr3_aa: CAWIGRGRPYEQYF; cdr3_nt: TGTGCCTGGATAGGGCGGGGCAGGCCCTACGAGCAGTACTTC
d_call: TRBD1; v_call: TRBV20-1; j_call: TRBJ1-2; clone_size: -; cdr3_aa: CSARPQGQGDYGYTF; cdr3_nt: TGCAGTGCTAGACCCCAGGGCCAGGGGGACTATGGCTACACCTTC
d_call: -; v_call: TRBV15; j_call: TRBJ2-5; clone_size: -; cdr3_aa: CATSRDRGSETQYF; cdr3_nt: TGTGCCACCAGCAGAGATAGGGGGTCAGAGACCCAGTACTTC
d_call: -; v_call: TRBV12-3/TRBV12-4; j_call: TRBJ2-5; clone_size: -; cdr3_aa: CASSPNSRGETQYF; cdr3_nt: TGTGCCAGCAGTCCGAACAGCAGGGGAGAGACCCAGTACTTC
d_call: -; v_call: TRBV27; j_call: TRBJ2-7; clone_size: -; cdr3_aa: CASSLSGVLQDLRASQYF; cdr3_nt: TGTGCCAGCAGTTTATCGGGAGTACTACAGGACCTACGGGCCTCGCAGTACTTC
d_call: -; v_call: TRBV28; j_call: TRBJ1-5; clone_size: -; cdr3_aa: CASSLGWQVGVGNQPQHF; cdr3_nt: TGTGCCAGCAGCCTAGGTTGGCAGGTGGGGGTTGGCAATCAGCCCCAGCATTTT
d_call: -; v_call: TRBV19; j_call: TRBJ1-4; clone_size: -; cdr3_aa: CASSMGSANEKLFF; cdr3_nt: TGTGCCAGTAGTATGGGGTCGGCTAATGAAAAACTGTTTTTT
d_call: -; v_call: TRBV7-9; j_call: TRBJ1-1; clone_size: once; cdr3_aa: CASSLSRAANTEAFF; cdr3_nt: TGTGCCAGCAGCTTATCCAGGGCAGCGAACACTGAAGCTTTCTTT
d_call: TRBD1; v_call: TRBV6-2/TRBV6-3; j_call: TRBJ2-7; clone_size: -; cdr3_aa: CASSIDRDYEQYF; cdr3_nt: TGTGCCAGCAGCATAGACAGGGACTACGAGCAGTACTTC
d_call: -; v_call: TRBV28; j_call: TRBJ2-6; clone_size: once; cdr3_aa: CASSFLESDSSGANVLTF; cdr3_nt: TGTGCCAGCAGTTTTTTAGAATCCGATAGCTCTGGGGCCAACGTCCTGACTTTC
d_call: -; v_call: TRBV28; j_call: TRBJ1-5; clone_size: -; cdr3_aa: CAGAAYSNQPQHF; cdr3_nt: TGTGCCGGGGCGGCTTATAGCAATCAGCCCCAGCATTTT
d_call: -; v_call: TRBV6-6; j_call: TRBJ2-6; clone_size: -; cdr3_aa: CASSTHGANVLTF; cdr3_nt: TGTGCCAGCAGTACACACGGGGCCAACGTCCTGACTTTC
d_call: -; v_call: TRBV29-1; j_call: TRBJ1-2; clone_size: -; cdr3_aa: CSAGGGPYGYTF; cdr3_nt: TGCAGCGCCGGGGGGGGCCCCTATGGCTACACCTTC
d_call: TRBD1; v_call: TRBV20-1; j_call: TRBJ1-2; clone_size: -; cdr3_aa: CSASSDRGSYGYTF; cdr3_nt: TGCAGTGCTAGCTCGGACAGGGGTAGCTATGGCTACACCTTC
d_call: -; v_call: TRBV7-9; j_call: TRBJ2-7; clone_size: -; cdr3_aa: CASSLADGSYEQYF; cdr3_nt: TGTGCCAGCAGCTTAGCGGACGGGAGCTACGAGCAGTACTTC
d_call: -; v_call: TRBV20-1; j_call: TRBJ2-7; clone_size: -; cdr3_aa: CSARDVWGHEQYF; cdr3_nt: TGCAGTGCTAGAGATGTGTGGGGGCACGAGCAGTACTTC
d_call: TRBD1; v_call: TRBV20-1; j_call: TRBJ2-6; clone_size: -; cdr3_aa: CSARATGHLSGANVLTF; cdr3_nt: TGCAGTGCTAGAGCGACAGGGCACTTATCTGGGGCCAACGTCCTGACTTTC
d_call: TRBD1; v_call: TRBV30; j_call: TRBJ2-5; clone_size: -; cdr3_aa: CASRPGQIGTQYF; cdr3_nt: TGTGCCTCTCGTCCGGGACAGATTGGGACCCAGTACTTC
d_call: -; v_call: TRBV30; j_call: TRBJ2-1; clone_size: -; cdr3_aa: CAWSDSLGEQFF; cdr3_nt: TGTGCCTGGAGTGACTCCCTCGGTGAGCAGTTCTTC